This passage covers 8 T cell receptor beta chains from one sample sequenced in a study of cytomegalovirus exposure and HLA in healthy donors. PCR used 60 Vbeta primers and 13 Jbeta primers. Assay: immunoSEQ multiplex PCR; the TCRdb copy retains only in-frame clones and omits some. The sample includes tens of thousands of clones, 78% of them seen just once. Source material: PBMCs. The receptors stem from a male donor in good health and CMV-seropositive.

This rearrangement joins TRBV27 to TRBJ2-7; 9 bases fit TRBD1. This CDR3 spans 14 amino acids. The junction had 9 bases not matched to a gene; V was cut back by 7 bases and J by 5 bases. Germline V gives CDR1 MNHEY, CDR2 SMNVEV (reference sequence). The CDR3 sequence: CASKEQGAFDEQYF. The CDR3 DNA reads as TGTGCCAGCAAAGAACAGGGGGCTTTCGACGAGCAGTACTTC.

This chain uses TRBV5-1 with TRBJ2-5; D is perhaps TRBD2 (5 bases). Germline V CDR1 and CDR2: SGHRS, YFSETQ. The CDR3 totals 13 residues. V lost 4 bases and J 2 bases, leaving 9 bases between the germline ends. This CDR3 is CASSRGQQETQYF. The CDR3 region has the DNA TGCGCCAGCAGCCGAGGGCAGCAAGAGACCCAGTACTTC.

The chain carries TRBV4-1 and TRBJ2-3; 10 bases are shared with TRBD2. Germline V gene lookup returns CDR1 MGHRA and CDR2 YSYEKL. This CDR3 is built from 17 residues. V gave up 0 bases and J gave up 4 bases; unmatched junction bases: 7. Written as DNA, the CDR3 is TGCGCCAGCAGCCAAGATCGAGCGGGGGGGTTATCAGATACGCAGTATTTT. Translation: CASSQDRAGGLSDTQYF.

This clone was recorded once. This chain joins TRBV20-1 and TRBJ2-3, with unresolved D. Trimming shortened V by 4 bases and J by 6 bases, and 8 bases separated the two germline ends. Germline CDR1 reads DFQATT; CDR2 reads SNEGSKA (reference sequence). The CDR3 has 11 residues. The CDR3 nucleotides read TGCAGTGCTATAACCGGGGATACGCAGTATTTT. Its translation is CSAITGDTQYF.

This clone has more than one count but fewer than ten. Written as DNA, the CDR3 is TGTGCCAGCAGCCCCCGCCGGTGGACAGGGCCTAACTATGGCTACACCTTC. Translation gives CASSPRRWTGPNYGYTF. The chain is built from TRBV7-8 and TRBJ1-2; TRBD1 aligns across 8 bases. CDR1 is SGHVS and CDR2 is FQNEAQ in the germline V gene. CDR3 length: 17 amino acids. The V segment lost 5 bases and the J segment 0 bases; nucleotides outside the gene matches: 11. The full variable domain, with the rest looked up from reference TRBV7-8 and TRBJ1-2, is GAGVSQSPRYKVAKRGQDVALRCDPISGHVSLFWYQQALGQGPEFLTYFQNEAQLDKSGLPSDRFFAERPEGSVSTLKIQRTQQEDSAVYLCASSPRRWTGPNYGYTFGSGTRLTVV.

The V gene is TRBV2, the J gene TRBJ2-5, with D perhaps matching TRBD2 (5 bases). This CDR3 region has 11 residues. Trimming cost V 1 base and J 10 bases, with 7 bases left between them. Germline CDR1 and CDR2: SNHLY and FYNNEI. The chain's CDR3 is CASSEVGDQYF. The CDR3 DNA sequence: TGTGCCAGCAGTGAAGTGGGAGACCAGTACTTC. Filled out from reference TRBV2 and TRBJ2-5, the complete variable domain reads EPEVTQTPSHQVTQMGQEVILRCVPISNHLYFYWYRQILGQKVEFLVSFYNNEISEKSEIFDDQFSVERPDGSNFTLKIRSTKLEDSAMYFCASSEVGDQYFGPGTRLLVL.

The chain has TRBV28 and TRBJ1-2; D is unresolved. The length of the CDR3 is 15 residues. V was cut by 6 bases and J by 1 base, with 15 bases left in between. Germline assignment: CDR1 MDHEN and CDR2 SYDVKM. In nucleotides, the CDR3 is TGTGCCAGCAGCCCGACCAGCGGGGTTAACTATGGCTACACCTTC. It translates to CASSPTSGVNYGYTF.

The chain couples TRBV21-1 to TRBJ1-4. TRBV21-1 is tagged as a pseudogene. This CDR3 spans 14 amino acids. The CDR3 loop is CASSKEGGPEKLFF. CDR3 coding DNA: TGTGCCAGCAGCAAAGAGGGAGGCCCCGAAAAACTGTTTTTT.